This T cell receptor (beta chain) was sequenced for a study of T cell changes during pregnancy in multiple sclerosis. This table comes from immunoSEQ multiplex PCR, and its TCRdb copy is limited to in-frame clones, with some not included. Of more than 35,000 clones listed, 89% are singletons. The CDR3 spans 15 residues. The V gene's germline CDR1 is SGDLS and CDR2 YYNGEE. The ends were cut back, 1 base at V and 6 bases at J, with 16 bases in the middle. The sample was CD4+ T cells from peripheral blood mononuclear cells, taken after pregnancy. The V call is TRBV9, the J call TRBJ1-1; D might be TRBD1 (5 bases). The clonotype comes from a female donor in good health, enrolled as a control in a pregnancy study. CDR3 in DNA: TGTGCCAGCAGCGTATCGGGCAGGGTTGAATCTGAAGCTTTCTTT. Translating it yields CASSVSGRVESEAFF.